This is a list of T cell receptor beta chains from one sample in a study of cytomegalovirus exposure and HLA in healthy donors. Libraries were prepared by immunoSEQ multiplex PCR; TCRdb keeps only in-frame clonotypes and omits some of them. The data contain 85,000 to 100,000 clones, 70% to 90% of them singletons. Sequencing was done on a sample of PBMCs. The origin of the receptors is a woman younger than 30 in good health and CMV-seropositive. CDR3s leave out the opening cysteine and the closing phenylalanine or tryptophan. Clone size is stated in some rows and not others, as once, few, many or a class when expanded.

abundance: few
v_gene: TRBV6-1
CDR3aa: ASSVRGGSSYNEQF

abundance: few
v_gene: TRBV7-8
CDR3aa: ASSFGRIGLAGVREQY

abundance: once
v_gene: TRBV5-6
CDR3aa: ATRSRGGTDTQY

abundance: .
v_gene: TRBV5-1
CDR3aa: ASSLTSGALYEQY

abundance: .
v_gene: TRBV18
CDR3aa: ASSRNRGEQPQH

abundance: .
v_gene: TRBV2
CDR3aa: ASSAGDNEAF

abundance: .
v_gene: TRBV7-9
CDR3aa: ASRGERLAGVEKLF

abundance: .
v_gene: TRBV29-1
CDR3aa: SVEGRGADYGYT

abundance: .
v_gene: TRBV9
CDR3aa: ASSVTGQGSEEQY

abundance: .
v_gene: TRBV18
CDR3aa: ASSPADRGGYGYT

abundance: .
v_gene: TRBV6-1
CDR3aa: ASSVWQGFSISGNTIY

abundance: .
v_gene: TRBV25-1
CDR3aa: ASSEGGGEQF

abundance: .
v_gene: TRBV2
CDR3aa: ASSPGTTYGYT

abundance: .
v_gene: TRBV2
CDR3aa: ASSDGGLDEQY

abundance: once
v_gene: TRBV9
CDR3aa: ASSSSRGSAGEGGELF

abundance: .
v_gene: TRBV9
CDR3aa: ASSGGLAEQETQY

abundance: .
v_gene: TRBV4-1
CDR3aa: ASSHPQREGSETQY

abundance: .
v_gene: TRBV7-9
CDR3aa: ASSPNEQGARPYGYT

abundance: .
v_gene: TRBV4-2
CDR3aa: ASSQAVTASSYEQY

abundance: .
v_gene: TRBV5-1
CDR3aa: ASSLDEGTVTSYEQY

abundance: .
v_gene: TRBV7-9
CDR3aa: ASSLGGLQGHGTEAF

abundance: few
v_gene: TRBV29-1
CDR3aa: SVESRGGTEAF

abundance: few
v_gene: TRBV5-3
CDR3aa: ARSLVRTGERYEQY

abundance: .
v_gene: TRBV4-2
CDR3aa: ASSQGAGTTYEQY

abundance: .
v_gene: TRBV27
CDR3aa: ASSPGLAGGVFYEQF

abundance: .
v_gene: TRBV27
CDR3aa: ASSLGAGSSEQY

abundance: .
v_gene: TRBV27
CDR3aa: ASSFSQLSTDTQY

abundance: .
v_gene: TRBV30
CDR3aa: AWKGQGAGEQY

abundance: once
v_gene: TRBV7-9
CDR3aa: ASSVVAGGPYEQY

abundance: .
v_gene: TRBV9
CDR3aa: ASSERILTQDKETQY

abundance: .
v_gene: TRBV14
CDR3aa: ASSLTSGFTDTQY

abundance: .
v_gene: TRBV5-1
CDR3aa: ASSPGGMADTQY

abundance: .
v_gene: TRBV5-6
CDR3aa: ASSLGLAGVAGELF

abundance: once
v_gene: TRBV28
CDR3aa: ASNKGGSSGSSYEQY

abundance: .
v_gene: TRBV5-4
CDR3aa: ASSLAGTGGDTQY

abundance: .
v_gene: TRBV7-9
CDR3aa: ASRPSGWGETQY

abundance: .
v_gene: TRBV29-1
CDR3aa: SVETGTGVDEQY

abundance: .
v_gene: TRBV2
CDR3aa: ASRGQANTGELF

abundance: .
v_gene: TRBV2
CDR3aa: ASSQGASHTEAF

abundance: once
v_gene: TRBV7-8
CDR3aa: ASSLLRGISSGNTIY

abundance: .
v_gene: TRBV6-1
CDR3aa: ASSEPGSGNTIY

abundance: .
v_gene: TRBV6-5
CDR3aa: ASSWASRTGELF

abundance: .
v_gene: TRBV18
CDR3aa: ASSPLEAGGTNYGYT

abundance: .
v_gene: TRBV7-7
CDR3aa: ASSSGPGSEAF

abundance: .
v_gene: TRBV4-1
CDR3aa: ASSQERQASSYEQY

abundance: .
v_gene: TRBV5-1
CDR3aa: ASSLLSEQY

abundance: .
v_gene: TRBV27
CDR3aa: ASRGTALTPLH

abundance: .
v_gene: TRBV4-2
CDR3aa: ASSQSATETYEQY

abundance: .
v_gene: TRBV4-1
CDR3aa: ASSQGAYQYNEQF

abundance: .
v_gene: TRBV7-9
CDR3aa: ASSLVGDRANEQF

abundance: .
v_gene: TRBV6-6
CDR3aa: ASSVSDTSYNEQF

abundance: few
v_gene: TRBV5-4
CDR3aa: ASTSAGFNEKLF

abundance: .
v_gene: TRBV6-5
CDR3aa: ASSYSFGSQETQY